The 30 T cell receptor beta chains below all came from one sample that was sequenced in a study of blood T cell repertoires in COVID-19. Repertoires were generated with immunoSEQ multiplex PCR, while TCRdb's copy carries only in-frame clones and drops some. The profile shows approximately 390,000 clones, around 87% of them singletons. Sample: peripheral blood. These receptor sequences come from a woman aged 55-69 years with COVID-19, enrolled during active disease.

The rearrangement uses TRBV6-5 and TRBJ1-1; tentative D call: TRBD1 (6 bases). The germline V gene encodes CDR1 MNHEY and CDR2 SVGAGI. The CDR3 has 13 residues. Trimming removed 10 bases at V and 5 bases at J, with 17 bases between. In DNA, the CDR3 is TGTGCCACCCTGTACTCAGGGGTTACTGAAGCTTTCTTT. It specifies CATLYSGVTEAFF.

The V call is TRBV14, the J call TRBJ1-1; no reliable D call. Trimming removed 0 bases at V and 0 bases at J, with 11 bases between. CDR1 is SGHDN, CDR2 FVKESK, per germline. The CDR3 totals 16 residues. CDR3 amino acids: CASSQDFGGVNTEAFF. The CDR3 DNA reads TGTGCCAGCAGCCAAGATTTCGGCGGGGTGAACACTGAAGCTTTCTTT.

This clone was seen at least ten times. The rearrangement joins TRBV2 to TRBJ1-2, with D maybe TRBD1 (6 bases). Germline V gives CDR1 SNHLY, CDR2 FYNNEI. This CDR3 is 17 amino acids long. Trimming left V 11 bases short and J 2 bases short, with 27 bases between. In DNA form, the CDR3 reads TGTGCCGGCGGTTTAGGGACATCCGAGCGTCCGAACTATGGCTACACCTTC. It translates to CAGGLGTSERPNYGYTF.

This clone has more than one count but fewer than ten. The genes are TRBV5-4 and TRBJ1-1; 9 nucleotides align to TRBD1. This CDR3 region has 16 residues. J was trimmed by 4 bases and V by 9 bases; bases with no gene match: 16. CDR1 is SGHNT, CDR2 YYREEE, per germline (reference sequence). The CDR3 here is CATGRGDRDQGTEAFF. The CDR3, as DNA: TGTGCCACCGGGCGGGGGGACAGGGATCAAGGCACTGAAGCTTTCTTT.

This clone has only one observation. This rearrangement joins TRBV6-5 to TRBJ1-6, with TRBD1 matching 7 bases. The germline CDR1 and CDR2 sequences are MNHEY and SVGAGI. Trimming removed 5 bases from V and 6 bases from J; junction bases left unmatched: 7. The CDR3 length is 15 residues. The CDR3 DNA reads TGTGCCAGCAGTAGTGCGGGACAGATTAATTCACCCCTCCACTTT. Translation gives CASSSAGQINSPLHF.

The J gene is TRBJ1-3, the V gene TRBV5-1; a weak D match, TRBD1 (5 bases). CDR1 SGHRS and CDR2 YFSETQ come from the germline V gene. This CDR3 has 14 residues. V lost 4 bases and J lost 4, with 12 bases in between. CDR3 in DNA: TGCGCCAGCAGCCCGATGGACATGGGAAACACCATATATTTT. The encoded protein is CASSPMDMGNTIYF.

J is TRBJ1-2 and V is TRBV2, with 8 positions matching TRBD1. The V gene's germline CDR1 is SNHLY and CDR2 FYNNEI. There are 15 residues in the CDR3. V lost 6 bases, J lost 8 bases, and 14 bases stayed unmatched. The CDR3 sequence: CASRIWQGAFSGYTF. The CDR3 DNA follows: TGTGCCAGCAGAATCTGGCAGGGGGCCTTTAGCGGCTACACCTTC.

The sample holds one count of this clone. The rearrangement joins TRBV13 to TRBJ2-1, with 10 bases identical to TRBD2. CDR1 and CDR2 (germline): PRHDT, FYEKMQ (reference sequence). J gave up 5 bases and V 5 bases, and 18 bases lay outside the gene matches. This CDR3 spans 19 amino acids. CDR3 DNA sequence: TGTGCCAGCAGCGCCTTCGGGGCTAGCGGGGGTTATCAGGACAATGAGCAGTTCTTC. It yields the protein CASSAFGASGGYQDNEQFF.

This chain uses TRBV30 with TRBJ2-2, with 8 bases aligning to TRBD1. Losses at the gene ends were 4 bases for V and 1 base for J; bases not matched to a gene: 2. Germline CDR1 is GTSNPN and CDR2 is SVGIG (reference sequence). The CDR3 has 14 residues. DNA for the CDR3: TGTGCCTGGAAACAGGGGGTGAACACCGGGGAGCTGTTTTTT. It codes for CAWKQGVNTGELFF.

The chain couples TRBV19 to TRBJ2-5, with 8 positions matching TRBD1. CDR1 is LNHDA, CDR2 SQIVND, per germline (reference sequence). The V and J ends lost 6 bases and 4 bases, in that order; junction bases with no gene match: 7. The CDR3 has 14 amino acids. The DNA of the CDR3 is TGTGCCAGTAGCCAGGGACAGGCTCTAGAGACCCAGTACTTC. It is translated as CASSQGQALETQYF.

The V call is TRBV2, the J call TRBJ1-5, with a possible D match to TRBD1 (5 bases). This CDR3 comprises 13 residues. Germline loops: CDR1 SNHLY, CDR2 FYNNEI. V was shortened by 8 bases and J by 7 bases, with 15 bases between the two germline ends. The CDR3: CASGGEGSQPQHF. CDR3 nucleotide sequence: TGTGCCAGCGGGGGGGAGGGGTCCCAGCCCCAGCATTTT.

The chain employs TRBV19 and TRBJ2-3; TRBD2 agrees at 10 bases. Germline CDR1 is LNHDA and CDR2 is SQIVND (reference sequence). J gave up 2 bases and V 5 bases, and 4 bases lay outside the gene matches. The CDR3 runs to 15 residues. Here the CDR3 reads CASSFGLADTDTQYF. CDR3 DNA: TGTGCCAGTAGTTTTGGACTAGCGGACACAGATACGCAGTATTTT.

The rearrangement uses TRBV5-1 and TRBJ1-1, with 8 bases aligning to TRBD1. Losses at the gene ends were 4 bases for V and 2 bases for J; bases not matched to a gene: 4. This CDR3 has 14 amino acids. CDR1 and CDR2 from the germline V gene are SGHRS and YFSETQ. This CDR3 is CASSTTGVNTEAFF. The CDR3, as DNA: TGCGCCAGCAGCACGACAGGGGTCAACACTGAAGCTTTCTTT.

The chain combines TRBV6-2 or TRBV6-3 with TRBJ2-6; D not resolved. CDR3 length equals 19 residues. Deletions cut 5 bases from V and 4 bases from J, with 24 bases between. Per germline, CDR1 MNHEY and CDR2 SVGEGT. CDR3 loop: CASSRTRVSHPRGANVLTF. CDR3 DNA: TGTGCCAGCAGTAGAACCCGGGTTTCGCACCCCCGGGGGGCCAACGTCCTGACTTTC.

The gene calls are TRBV7-9 and TRBJ2-5; 12 bases fit TRBD2. V shed 6 bases and J 6 bases; nucleotides not matched to a gene: 5. The CDR3 runs 14 residues. Germline V gives CDR1 SEHNR, CDR2 FQNEAQ (reference sequence). For the CDR3, the DNA is TGTGCCAGCAGTCTAGCGGGGGGGCCGCAGACCCAGTACTTC. Translated, it gives CASSLAGGPQTQYF.

The chain combines TRBV7-9 with TRBJ1-6; 8 bases align to TRBD1. Germline V lookup: CDR1 SEHNR, CDR2 FQNEAQ (reference sequence). This CDR3 region has 15 residues. V gave up 5 bases and J gave up 2 bases; unmatched junction bases: 2. CDR3 protein: CASSLQGAYNSPLHF. The CDR3 DNA follows: TGTGCCAGCAGCCTACAGGGGGCCTATAATTCACCCCTCCACTTT.

V gene TRBV19 combines with J gene TRBJ1-1, with TRBD1 matching 7 bases. The V gene's germline CDR1 is LNHDA and CDR2 SQIVND (reference sequence). The CDR3 loop spans 15 amino acids. Trimming removed 2 bases from V and 3 bases from J; junction bases left unmatched: 6. This chain's CDR3 is CASSIRGLGDTEAFF. CDR3 DNA: TGTGCCAGTAGTATAAGGGGGCTTGGGGACACTGAAGCTTTCTTT.

The chain recombines TRBV2 with TRBJ2-2; D not resolved. V was pared by 4 bases and J by 1 base, with 10 bases between. CDR1 and CDR2 from the germline V gene are SNHLY and FYNNEI. The CDR3 totals 15 residues. Written as DNA, the CDR3 is TGTGCCAGCAGTGCACAGAGCTTGAACACCGGGGAGCTGTTTTTT. Translating gives CASSAQSLNTGELFF.

The chain joins TRBV27 to TRBJ2-7; the match to TRBD1 covers 7 bases. CDR1 is MNHEY, CDR2 SMNVEV, per germline (reference sequence). The CDR3 spans 14 residues. With 6 bases clipped from V and 1 base from J, the junction kept 6 bases outside the gene matches. CDR3 DNA: TGTGCCAGCAGAATCGACAGGGTTTCCTACGAGCAGTACTTC. Protein sequence: CASRIDRVSYEQYF.

To note about this clone: Other nucleotide sequences in the sample specify the same CDR3. The rearrangement uses TRBV9 and TRBJ1-1; D remains ambiguous. Germline assignment: CDR1 SGDLS and CDR2 YYNGEE. V was pared by 0 bases and J by 7 bases, with 10 bases between. The CDR3 totals 13 residues. CDR3 nucleotides: TGTGCCAGCAGCGTAGAGGGAGGAGGTGAAGCTTTCTTT. It is translated as CASSVEGGGEAFF.

This rearrangement joins TRBV19 to TRBJ2-3; 10 bases align to TRBD1. The CDR3 loop spans 16 amino acids. Germline loops: CDR1 LNHDA, CDR2 SQIVND (reference sequence). V lost 6 bases to trimming and J lost 3 bases; unmatched junction nucleotides: 9. The CDR3: CASSDRGQGWTDTQYF. Here the CDR3 DNA reads TGTGCCAGTAGCGACAGGGGGCAAGGGTGGACAGATACGCAGTATTTT.

The V and J genes are TRBV7-9 and TRBJ1-4; the match to TRBD1 covers 7 bases. The CDR3 length is 14 residues. Germline CDR1 is SEHNR and CDR2 is FQNEAQ (reference sequence). V was pared by 4 bases and J by 5 bases, with 4 bases of the junction left unmatched. This CDR3 reads CASSSGQNNEKLFF. The CDR3 DNA sequence: TGTGCCAGCAGCTCGGGACAGAACAATGAAAAACTGTTTTTT.

The chain has TRBV2 and TRBJ2-7; D uncertain. Trimming removed 10 bases at V and 4 bases at J, with 17 bases between. The CDR3 extends over 13 amino acids. From germline, CDR1 is SNHLY and CDR2 FYNNEI. The DNA of the CDR3 is TGTGCCACCTCAGGCCACGGCGTTTACGAGCAGTACTTC. It yields the protein CATSGHGVYEQYF.

V gene TRBV10-3 combines with J gene TRBJ1-6; 9 bases are shared with TRBD1. The CDR3 is 14 residues long. The V gene end was trimmed by 5 bases and the J gene end by 9 bases; junction bases not matched to a gene: 5. CDR1 is ENHRY, CDR2 SYGVKD, per germline. CDR3 coding DNA: TGTGCCATCAGTTTAACAGGGGGCGTTTCACCCCTCCACTTT. The encoded protein is CAISLTGGVSPLHF.

The V gene is TRBV9, the J gene TRBJ2-5, with 16 nucleotides matching TRBD2. The CDR3 is 19 amino acids. Germline V gene lookup returns CDR1 SGDLS and CDR2 YYNGEE. J lost 2 bases, V lost 3 bases, and 10 bases had no gene match. Here the CDR3 DNA reads TGTGCCAGCAGCGCGGCCTCCGGGACTAGCGGGGGGGTTCAAGAGACCCAGTACTTC. It specifies CASSAASGTSGGVQETQYF.

The chain is built from TRBV6-1 and TRBJ2-7; maybe TRBD1 (5 bases). With 0 bases removed from V and 2 bases from J, the gap between germline ends came to 11 bases. The CDR3 runs 15 residues. Germline lookup yields CDR1 MNHNS and CDR2 SASEGT. CDR3 in amino acids: CASSEAIGATYEQYF. CDR3 bases: TGTGCCAGCAGTGAAGCTATTGGGGCGACCTACGAGCAGTACTTC.

This chain connects TRBV2 to TRBJ2-7; 10 bases are a match to TRBD2. This CDR3 has 14 residues. The V gene end was trimmed by 7 bases and the J gene end by 2 bases; junction bases not matched to a gene: 5. Germline loops: CDR1 SNHLY, CDR2 FYNNEI. The CDR3 protein is CASTWTSGPYEQYF. CDR3 DNA sequence: TGTGCCAGCACATGGACTAGCGGACCCTACGAGCAGTACTTC. The full variable domain, in which reference TRBV2 and TRBJ2-7 provide the parts outside the CDR3, is EPEVTQTPSHQVTQMGQEVILRCVPISNHLYFYWYRQILGQKVEFLVSFYNNEISEKSEIFDDQFSVERPDGSNFTLKIRSTKLEDSAMYFCASTWTSGPYEQYFGPGTRLTVT.

This chain connects TRBV6-4 to TRBJ2-3; weak D call: TRBD1 (6 bases). The CDR3 loop spans 16 amino acids. The ends were cut back, 3 bases at V and 0 bases at J, with 13 bases in the middle. Germline V gene data show CDR1 as MRHNA and CDR2 as SNTAGT. The CDR3 reads CASSEVGAGSTDTQYF. For the CDR3, the DNA is TGTGCCAGCAGTGAGGTGGGGGCCGGAAGCACAGATACGCAGTATTTT.

V gene TRBV19 combines with J gene TRBJ2-7, with D perhaps TRBD2 (6 bases). The CDR3 contains 15 residues. The V gene's germline CDR1 is LNHDA and CDR2 SQIVND (reference sequence). V lost 5 bases and J lost 0, with 14 bases in between. The CDR3 DNA reads as TGTGCCAGTAGTGCGGGGACCGCTATCTCCTACGAGCAGTACTTC. It specifies CASSAGTAISYEQYF.

V and J are TRBV7-9 and TRBJ2-3, with D perhaps matching TRBD1 (5 bases). Germline V gives CDR1 SEHNR, CDR2 FQNEAQ (reference sequence). Trimming shortened V by 5 bases and J by 8 bases, and 11 bases separated the two germline ends. The CDR3 spans 12 residues. The CDR3 bases are TGTGCCAGCAGCCCTCAGGGCGCTACGCAGTATTTT. This gives the protein CASSPQGATQYF.